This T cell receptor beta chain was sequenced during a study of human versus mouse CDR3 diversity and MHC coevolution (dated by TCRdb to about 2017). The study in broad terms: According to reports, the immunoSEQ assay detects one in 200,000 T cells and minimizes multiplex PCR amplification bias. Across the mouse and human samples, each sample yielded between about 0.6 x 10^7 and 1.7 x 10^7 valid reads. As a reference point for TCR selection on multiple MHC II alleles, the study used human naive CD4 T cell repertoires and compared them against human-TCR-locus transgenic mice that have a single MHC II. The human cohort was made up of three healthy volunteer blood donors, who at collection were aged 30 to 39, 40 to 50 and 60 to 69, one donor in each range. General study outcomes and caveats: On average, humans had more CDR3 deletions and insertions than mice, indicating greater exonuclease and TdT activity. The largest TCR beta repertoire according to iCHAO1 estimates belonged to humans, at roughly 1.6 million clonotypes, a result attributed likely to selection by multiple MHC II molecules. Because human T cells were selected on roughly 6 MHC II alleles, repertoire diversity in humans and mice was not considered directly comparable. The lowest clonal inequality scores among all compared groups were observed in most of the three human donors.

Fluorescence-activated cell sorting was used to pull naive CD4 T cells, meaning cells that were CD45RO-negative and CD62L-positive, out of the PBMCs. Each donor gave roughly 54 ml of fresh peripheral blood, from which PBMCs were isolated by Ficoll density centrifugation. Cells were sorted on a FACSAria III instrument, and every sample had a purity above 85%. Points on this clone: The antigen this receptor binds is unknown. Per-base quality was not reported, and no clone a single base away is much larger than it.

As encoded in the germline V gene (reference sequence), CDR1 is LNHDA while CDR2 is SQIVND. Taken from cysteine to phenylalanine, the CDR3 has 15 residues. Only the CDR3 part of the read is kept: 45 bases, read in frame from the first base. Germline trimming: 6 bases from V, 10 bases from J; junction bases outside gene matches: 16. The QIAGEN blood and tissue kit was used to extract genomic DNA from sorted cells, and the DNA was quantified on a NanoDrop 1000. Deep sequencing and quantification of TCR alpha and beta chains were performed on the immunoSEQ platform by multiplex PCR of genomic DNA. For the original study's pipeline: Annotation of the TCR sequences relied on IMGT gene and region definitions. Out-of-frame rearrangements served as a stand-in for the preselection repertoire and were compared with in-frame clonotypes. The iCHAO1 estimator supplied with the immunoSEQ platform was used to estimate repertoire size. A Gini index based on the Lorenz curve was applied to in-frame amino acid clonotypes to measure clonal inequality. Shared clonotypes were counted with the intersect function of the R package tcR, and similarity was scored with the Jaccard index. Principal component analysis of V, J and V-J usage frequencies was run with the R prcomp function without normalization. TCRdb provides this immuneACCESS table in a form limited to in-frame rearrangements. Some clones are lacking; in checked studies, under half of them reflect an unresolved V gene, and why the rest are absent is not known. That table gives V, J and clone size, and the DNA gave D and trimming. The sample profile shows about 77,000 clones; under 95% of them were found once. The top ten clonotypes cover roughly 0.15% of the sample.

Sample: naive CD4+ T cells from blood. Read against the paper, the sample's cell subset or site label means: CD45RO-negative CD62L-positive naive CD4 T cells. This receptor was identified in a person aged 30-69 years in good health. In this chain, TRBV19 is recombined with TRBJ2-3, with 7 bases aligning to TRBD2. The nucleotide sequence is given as TGTGCCAGTAGACACATCCGGCCCGGGGGGAGCGCGCAGTATTTT. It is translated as CASRHIRPGGSAQYF.